This TCR beta chain was found in a study of siplizumab effects on memory and regulatory T cells. Findings and limits, study-wide: Proliferating CD4+ or CD8+ clones, roughly 80-95% of them, lacked an assignable naive or memory phenotype.

Every sample had some 100,000 of its TCR templates assayed. Some clones are missing from TCRdb's copy, which holds only in-frame ones; the method was immunoSEQ multiplex PCR. Here the sample spans over 65,000 clones, approximately 93% being singletons. In regard to this clone: Its antigen remains unidentified.

Material: CD8+ T cells sorted from blood. This clonotype originated in a human donor in good health.

CDR3 sequence reads: CASSLTGGPNEKLFF. The CDR3 DNA sequence: TGTGCCAGCAGCCTCACAGGGGGACCTAATGAAAAACTGTTTTTT. V is TRBV7-3 and J is TRBJ1-4; TRBD1 agrees at 8 bases. The CDR3 covers 15 residues. J gave up 3 bases and V 5 bases, and 5 bases lay outside the gene matches. CDR1 is SGHTA and CDR2 is FQGTGA in the germline V gene.